A single sample is the source of the 27 T cell receptor beta chains below, sequenced in a study of regulatory T cells in long-lasting Graves disease. Time point described: newly diagnosed GD, antithyroid drugs for less than 3 months. The TCR library was made from RNA extracted from PBMCs. With iRepertoire HTBI primers and Arm-PCR of CDR3 regions, TCR beta libraries were built. TCRdb reanalysed the multiplex PCR reads using MiXCR and keeps one entry per CDR3 protein. Among 350,000 to 550,000 distinct CDR3 sequences, less than 20% were seen once, and the ten largest hold 20% to 25%. The same sample was also used in a study of T cells in Graves' hyperthyroidism and ophthalmopathy.

This material consisted of peripheral blood mononuclear cells (PBMCs), taken at new diagnosis, from a patient treated with antithyroid drugs. The receptors come from a woman aged 18-29 years with Graves disease.

This clonotype was picked up many times. The CDR3 loop is CASSYEGLAGEWGLSTDTQYF. CDR3 in DNA: TGTGCCAGCAGTTACGAGGGACTAGCGGGAGAGTGGGGCCTTAGCACAGATACGCAGTATTTT. V and J are TRBV6-5 and TRBJ2-3; 14 bases line up with TRBD2. Trimming removed 2 bases from V and 0 bases from J; junction bases left unmatched: 13. Germline assignment: CDR1 MNHEY and CDR2 SVGAGI. The CDR3 extends over 21 amino acids.

This clonotype has at least ten counts. V is TRBV20-1 and J is TRBJ2-7; 13 bases line up with TRBD2. Per the germline V gene, CDR1 is DFQATT and CDR2 is SNEGSKA (reference sequence). CDR3 length: 15 residues. J gave up 6 bases and V 3 bases, and 8 bases lay outside the gene matches. The CDR3 DNA follows: TGCAGTGCTAGCGGACTAGCGGGAGCACCGGGCGAGCAGTACTTC. Its translation: CSASGLAGAPGEQYF.

CDR3 nucleotide sequence: TGTGCCAGCAGTTCGGGACAGGGGGCGGGACCCTACGAGCAGTACTTC. It translates to CASSSGQGAGPYEQYF. The chain has TRBV27 and TRBJ2-7; 12 nucleotides agree with TRBD1. The CDR3 spans 16 residues. Germline CDR1 MNHEY, CDR2 SMNVEV (reference sequence). J was trimmed by 2 bases and V by 4 bases; bases with no gene match: 6.

This clonotype was seen at least ten times. The chain employs TRBV6-1 and TRBJ1-3, with D unresolved. Germline V gene lookup returns CDR1 MNHNS and CDR2 SASEGT. Trimming stripped 2 bases from V and 0 bases from J, with 8 bases between. CDR3 length: 15 amino acids. This CDR3 reads CASSEQRTSGNTIYF. CDR3 coding DNA: TGTGCCAGCAGTGAACAACGGACCTCTGGAAACACCATATATTTT.

The table lists this clonotype with many counts. The chain links TRBV11-2 to TRBJ2-3, with 8 bases aligning to TRBD2. The germline CDR1 and CDR2 sequences are SGHAT and FQNNGV. The junction had 16 bases not matched to a gene; V was cut back by 3 bases and J by 8 bases. The CDR3 runs 17 residues. The DNA for the CDR3 is TGTGCCAGCAGCTTTTCGGACGGCAGCGGGAGCATGGGTACGCAGTATTTT. This sequence encodes CASSFSDGSGSMGTQYF.

This clonotype was picked up a small number of times. The chain combines TRBV6-1 with TRBJ2-1; D possibly matches TRBD1 or TRBD2 (5 bases each). Between the trimmed V and J ends, which lost 2 bases and 7 bases, there was a span of 15 bases. Germline CDR1 is MNHNS and CDR2 is SASEGT. This CDR3 region has 15 residues. The CDR3: CASSELTGAKNEQFF. The CDR3, as DNA: TGTGCCAGCAGTGAATTGACCGGGGCAAAGAATGAGCAGTTCTTC.

This clonotype came up a few times. With a much larger clone just one base away, this may be a read error. The gene calls are TRBV20-1 and TRBJ2-5, with TRBD1 matching 10 bases. Germline CDR1 DFQATT, CDR2 SNEGSKA (reference sequence). V lost 6 bases to trimming and J lost 7 bases; unmatched junction nucleotides: 14. CDR3 length: 15 amino acids. CDR3 protein: CSAVDRDRGGGTQYF. CDR3 nucleotide sequence: TGCAGTGCGGTCGACCGGGACAGGGGAGGGGGGACCCAGTACTTC.

The chain has TRBV7-9 and TRBJ2-1, with D perhaps TRBD1 or TRBD2 (5 bases each). The CDR3 extends over 16 amino acids. The germline V gene has CDR1 SEHNR and CDR2 FQNEAQ (reference sequence). V lost 5 bases to trimming and J lost 6 bases, with 20 bases between them. The CDR3 coding sequence is TGTGCCAGCAGCCACTCCCGAGGGGAAGGCCTCAATGAGCAGTTCTTC. Protein product: CASSHSRGEGLNEQFF.

This clonotype has at least ten counts. This chain uses TRBV28 with TRBJ1-5, with D tentatively TRBD1 (6 bases). Germline lookup yields CDR1 MDHEN and CDR2 SYDVKM. The CDR3 extends over 15 amino acids. With 8 bases removed from V and 2 bases from J, the gap between germline ends came to 16 bases. The CDR3 DNA sequence: TGTGCCAGCTATGGTGGACAGAGACGCAATCAGCCCCAGCATTTT. It translates to CASYGGQRRNQPQHF.

This clonotype was counted at least ten times. DNA of the CDR3: TGTGCCAGCAGCCCGAGCGGGAGGTTCACCGGGGAGCTGTTTTTT. Its protein is CASSPSGRFTGELFF. The V gene is TRBV2, the J gene TRBJ2-2; 9 bases agree with TRBD2. The CDR3 has 15 amino acids. With V trimmed by 6 bases and J by 4 bases, 6 bases remained unmatched. CDR1 is SNHLY, CDR2 FYNNEI, per germline.

With respect to this clonotype: This may be a read error: a much more frequent sequence differs by one nucleotide. The chain combines TRBV30 with TRBJ1-4; 9 bases match TRBD1. CDR1 is GTSNPN and CDR2 is SVGIG in the germline V gene (reference sequence). CDR3 length: 14 residues. CDR3 sequence reads: CARRQQGADEKLFF. CDR3 coding DNA: TGTGCCCGGAGGCAACAGGGGGCAGATGAAAAACTGTTTTTT.

This clonotype was observed at least ten times. V is TRBV12-3 or TRBV12-4 and J is TRBJ2-1; D uncertain. Trimming left V 0 bases short and J 12 bases short, with 12 bases between. The CDR3 is 13 residues long. The CDR3 sequence is CASSLAHPQRQFF. In DNA, the CDR3 is TGTGCCAGCAGTTTAGCGCACCCCCAAAGGCAGTTCTTC.

On this clonotype itself: Since a much larger clone is just one base distant, this may be a read error. The chain recombines TRBV28 with TRBJ2-7; no clear D. Germline assignment: CDR1 MDHEN and CDR2 SYDVKM. The CDR3 loop spans 11 amino acids. Trimming took 3 bases from V and 10 from J, leaving 10 bases between them. The CDR3 region has the DNA TGTGCCAGCAGTTTTCTGGGCCTTCAGTACTTC. It specifies CASSFLGLQYF.

In this sample, this clonotype turned up a few times. The rearrangement uses TRBV7-9 and TRBJ1-1; TRBD1 might be the D (5 bases). From germline, CDR1 is SEHNR and CDR2 FQNEAQ (reference sequence). The V end was cut by 8 bases, the J end by 3 bases, with 13 bases between. The CDR3 totals 13 residues. The CDR3 protein is CASYRTRDTEAFF. CDR3 bases: TGTGCCAGCTACCGGACACGAGACACTGAAGCTTTCTTT.

This clonotype was recorded many times. V usage is TRBV11-2 and J usage is TRBJ2-2, with 8 bases identical to TRBD2. The germline V gene encodes CDR1 SGHAT and CDR2 FQNNGV. V lost 0 bases and J lost 6; bases outside the gene matches: 6. The CDR3 totals 16 residues. The CDR3 bases are TGTGCCAGCAGCTTAGATATGGGAGCGGGAGCCGGGGAGCTGTTTTTT. Its protein product is CASSLDMGAGAGELFF.

This rearrangement joins TRBV20-1 to TRBJ2-3, with TRBD2 identical over 12 bases. From germline, CDR1 is DFQATT and CDR2 SNEGSKA (reference sequence). V gave up 5 bases and J gave up 11 bases; unmatched junction bases: 11. There are 14 residues in the CDR3. CDR3 sequence reads: CSASLTSGSGGQYF. The CDR3 DNA sequence: TGCAGTGCTTCTTTGACTAGCGGGAGCGGGGGGCAGTATTTT.

This clonotype was observed many times. The chain couples TRBV2 to TRBJ2-1; D may be TRBD2 (6 bases). Germline V gene sequence: CDR1 SNHLY, CDR2 FYNNEI. Between the trimmed V and J ends, which lost 4 bases and 4 bases, there was a span of 11 bases. This CDR3 has 14 residues. In DNA, the CDR3 is TGTGCCAGCAGTGTCGGGAGAGGTTACAATGAGCAGTTCTTC. Encoded protein: CASSVGRGYNEQFF.

Worth noting for this clonotype: With only one base between it and a far larger clone, this is likely a read error. The chain uses TRBV28 and TRBJ2-3, with 8 bases that match TRBD1. The J call is uncertain, as TRBJ2-7 better fits the DNA end. Per the germline V gene, CDR1 is MDHEN and CDR2 is SYDVKM. The CDR3 is 17 amino acids. CDR3 residues: CASSLYPPGQGLDGQYF. The CDR3 DNA reads as TGTGCCAGCAGTTTATACCCACCCGGACAGGGTTTGGACGGGCAGTACTTC.

This clonotype was observed at least ten times. J is TRBJ2-5 and V is TRBV10-2, with 9 positions matching TRBD2. The CDR3 runs 12 residues. CDR1 WSHSY and CDR2 SAAADI come from the germline V gene. Trimming took 10 bases from V and 4 from J; bases not matched to a gene: 4. The CDR3 sequence is CATGTSRETQYF. The DNA for the CDR3 is TGCGCCACCGGGACTAGCCGAGAGACCCAGTACTTC.

In the case of this clonotype: One base away lies a much larger clone, so this may be a sequencing read error. The missing conserved phenylalanine or tryptophan at the end of this CDR3 makes a read error likely. The chain carries TRBV29-1 and TRBJ1-1; D is ambiguous. The CDR3 totals 11 residues. Germline V CDR1 and CDR2: SQVTM, ANQGSEA. Trimming took 4 bases from V and 1 from J, leaving 4 bases between them. The CDR3 loop is CSVGQNTEAFY. CDR3 coding DNA: TGCAGCGTTGGTCAGAACACTGAAGCTTTCTAT.

This clonotype was detected ten times or more. The chain is built from TRBV30 and TRBJ2-1, with 7 bases identical to TRBD2. The germline CDR1 and CDR2 sequences are GTSNPN and SVGIG (reference sequence). The V segment lost 2 bases and the J segment 6 bases; nucleotides outside the gene matches: 10. The CDR3 length is 15 residues. The CDR3: CAWSTMGEGSNEQFF. CDR3 sequence (DNA): TGTGCCTGGAGTACTATGGGGGAGGGAAGCAATGAGCAGTTCTTC. The full variable domain, completed using reference TRBV30 and TRBJ2-1, is SQTIHQWPATLVQPVGSPLSLECTVEGTSNPNLYWYRQAAGRGLQLLFYSVGIGQISSEVPQNLSASRPQDRQFILSSKKLLLSDSGFYLCAWSTMGEGSNEQFFGPGTRLTVL.

This clonotype showed up many times. The chain links TRBV6-5 to TRBJ1-1; D is perhaps TRBD1 (5 bases). Germline assignment: CDR1 MNHEY and CDR2 SVGAGI. The CDR3 length is 16 residues. The V gene lost 4 bases and the J gene lost 5 bases, with 20 bases spanning the gap. This CDR3 reads CASSFWTPPRGTEAFF. CDR3 in DNA: TGTGCCAGCAGTTTTTGGACACCCCCCCGGGGTACTGAAGCTTTCTTT.

In this sample, this clonotype turned up a few times. V is TRBV29-1 and J is TRBJ2-5; TRBD2 aligns across 11 bases. The CDR3 covers 15 residues. V dropped 3 bases and J dropped 1; count of bases not matched to a gene: 4. Looked up from germline, CDR1 is SQVTM and CDR2 is ANQGSEA. This CDR3 is CSVETSGIPQETQYF. The DNA for the CDR3 is TGCAGCGTTGAGACTAGCGGGATTCCCCAAGAGACCCAGTACTTC. Drawing the rest from reference TRBV29-1 and TRBJ2-5, the complete variable domain is SAVISQKPSRDICQRGTSLTIQCQVDSQVTMMFWYRQQPGQSLTLIATANQGSEATYESGFVIDKFPISRPNLTFSTLTVSNMSPEDSSIYLCSVETSGIPQETQYFGPGTRLLVL.

This clonotype was picked up many times. The chain links TRBV6-2 or TRBV6-3 to TRBJ2-3, with D uncertain. The V and J ends lost 0 bases and 2 bases respectively, with 12 bases between them. The germline gives CDR1 MNHEY, CDR2 SVGEGT. The CDR3 spans 16 residues. CDR3: CASSYSSGSLTDTQYF. DNA of the CDR3: TGTGCCAGCAGTTACTCGAGTGGGTCTCTCACAGATACGCAGTATTTT.

The chain joins TRBV4-1 to TRBJ1-4; D is uncertain. Trimming shortened V by 1 base and J by 8 bases, and 14 bases separated the two germline ends. Germline CDR1 and CDR2: MGHRA and YSYEKL. This CDR3 is built from 15 residues. The CDR3: CASSQVLGREEKLFF. DNA of the CDR3: TGCGCCAGCAGCCAAGTTCTTGGGCGCGAGGAAAAACTGTTTTTT.

This clonotype was recorded at least ten times. V and J are TRBV7-2 and TRBJ2-1, with D unresolved. The V gene lost 1 base and the J gene lost 0 bases, with 10 bases spanning the gap. The CDR3 spans 16 residues. Germline V gives CDR1 SGHTA, CDR2 FQGNSA. The CDR3 loop is CASSLVRASSYNEQFF. In DNA form, the CDR3 reads TGTGCCAGCAGCTTAGTCCGGGCCAGCTCCTACAATGAGCAGTTCTTC. Filled out from reference TRBV7-2 and TRBJ2-1, the complete variable domain reads GAGVSQSPSNKVTEKGKDVELRCDPISGHTALYWYRQSLGQGLEFLIYFQGNSAPDKSGLPSDRFSAERTGGSVSTLTIQRTQQEDSAVYLCASSLVRASSYNEQFFGPGTRLTVL.

At least ten counts were recorded for this clonotype. DNA of the CDR3: TGTGCCAGCAGCTTAAGGGGGAACACCGGGGAGCTGTTTTTT. This codes for CASSLRGNTGELFF. The chain combines TRBV12-3 or TRBV12-4 with TRBJ2-2; maybe TRBD1 (5 bases). The CDR3 has 14 residues. V lost 6 bases and J 1 base, leaving 9 bases between the germline ends.